The 28 T cell receptor beta chains below were found in one sample sequenced in a study of T cells in Graves' hyperthyroidism and ophthalmopathy. TCR beta CDR3 regions were amplified from RNA. TCR CDR3 regions were first amplified by RT-PCR with HTBI primers. TCRdb reprocessed the multiplex PCR reads with MiXCR, giving one entry per CDR3 protein. This table holds more than 600,000 distinct CDR3 sequences, around 15% found once. Sequenced: blood. The source is a man in his late teens or twenties with Graves' hyperthyroidism.

This clonotype has ten or more counts. The chain is built from TRBV28 and TRBJ2-1, with 7 bases lining up with TRBD2. J was trimmed by 6 bases and V by 3 bases; bases with no gene match: 8. Germline V gene sequence: CDR1 MDHEN, CDR2 SYDVKM. This CDR3 has 15 amino acids. Here the CDR3 DNA reads TGTGCCAGCAGTTTGGCGGGAGCGGGTCTCAATGAGCAGTTCTTC. This gives the protein CASSLAGAGLNEQFF.

Many counts were recorded for this clonotype. This chain uses TRBV20-1 with TRBJ2-7; TRBD2 aligns across 9 bases. V dropped 6 bases and J dropped 2; count of bases not matched to a gene: 11. The germline CDR1 and CDR2 sequences are DFQATT and SNEGSKA (reference sequence). CDR3 size: 15 residues. For the CDR3, the DNA is TGCAGTGCGACCTGGACTAGCGAAAAGCCCTACGAGCAGTACTTC. Residues: CSATWTSEKPYEQYF.

In its sample, this clonotype was seen many times. The chain uses TRBV2 and TRBJ1-6; no clear D. The CDR3 has 19 amino acids. Trimming cost V 3 bases and J 5 bases, with 23 bases left between them. In germline, CDR1 is SNHLY, CDR2 FYNNEI. CDR3 protein: CASSDGGSISPKDNSPLHF. The CDR3 nucleotides are TGTGCCAGCAGTGACGGCGGGTCCATCTCGCCGAAGGATAATTCACCCCTCCACTTT.

The rearrangement uses TRBV20-1 and TRBJ2-1, with 7 positions matching TRBD2. Germline V CDR1 and CDR2: DFQATT, SNEGSKA (reference sequence). This CDR3 spans 16 amino acids. Unmatched junction bases numbered 12, after V lost 2 bases and J lost 5 bases. The CDR3: CSARRFEASGHNEQFF. The DNA of the CDR3 is TGCAGTGCTAGAAGGTTCGAGGCTAGCGGCCACAATGAGCAGTTCTTC.

The gene calls are TRBV29-1 and TRBJ1-1, with D possibly matching TRBD1 (5 bases). The germline V gene has CDR1 SQVTM and CDR2 ANQGSEA. Trimming took off 0 bases at V and 5 bases at J, with 7 bases between the two ends. The length of the CDR3 is 12 residues. The DNA of the CDR3 is TGCAGCGTTGAAGACAGGGAGACTGAAGCTTTCTTT. It codes for CSVEDRETEAFF.

This clonotype was seen repeatedly, ten times or more. This chain uses TRBV28 with TRBJ2-1; TRBD2 aligns across 8 bases. The junction had 15 bases not matched to a gene; V was cut back by 3 bases and J by 8 bases. The CDR3 spans 17 residues. In germline, CDR1 is MDHEN, CDR2 SYDVKM. As DNA, the CDR3 is TGTGCCAGCAGTTTTTTAGTCCTGGGACTAGGGGAGCATGAGCAGTTCTTC. It yields the protein CASSFLVLGLGEHEQFF. Filled out from reference TRBV28 and TRBJ2-1, the complete variable domain reads DVKVTQSSRYLVKRTGEKVFLECVQDMDHENMFWYRQDPGLGLRLIYFSYDVKMKEKGDIPEGYSVSREKKERFSLILESASTNQTSMYLCASSFLVLGLGEHEQFFGPGTRLTVL.

The chain recombines TRBV19 with TRBJ1-1; the match to TRBD1 covers 7 bases. Germline V lookup: CDR1 LNHDA, CDR2 SQIVND (reference sequence). J was trimmed by 0 bases and V by 8 bases; bases with no gene match: 6. The CDR3 consists of 14 residues. The CDR3 sequence is CASGQGGMNTEAFF. For the CDR3, the DNA is TGTGCCAGTGGGCAAGGGGGCATGAACACTGAAGCTTTCTTT.

The chain uses TRBV12-3 or TRBV12-4 and TRBJ2-1; TRBD2 aligns across 8 bases. The CDR3 runs to 14 residues. V was clipped by 3 bases and J by 6 bases; unmatched bases: 4. As DNA, the CDR3 is TGTGCCAGCAGTTTCTTCGGACTAGCCAATGAGCAGTTCTTC. Translated, it gives CASSFFGLANEQFF.

This clonotype was seen only a few times. The chain is built from TRBV3-1 and TRBJ2-7; perhaps D is TRBD1 or TRBD2 (5 bases each). V shed 0 bases and J shed 5 bases, with 14 bases lying between them. This CDR3 has 15 amino acids. The germline V gene has CDR1 LGHDT and CDR2 YNNKEL (reference sequence). DNA of the CDR3: TGTGCCAGCAGCCAAGATAGGAACGGGGCCAACGAGCAGTACTTC. Translated: CASSQDRNGANEQYF.

This clonotype was detected only a few times. The chain couples TRBV3-1 to TRBJ2-1; D not resolved. The CDR3 sequence is 13 residues long. Trimming stripped 2 bases from V and 3 bases from J, with 5 bases between. Germline V CDR1 and CDR2: LGHDT, YNNKEL (reference sequence). Here the CDR3 DNA reads TGTGCCAGCAGCCAATCCCACTACAATGAGCAGTTCTTC. It encodes CASSQSHYNEQFF.

This clonotype was detected only a few times. This chain links TRBV15 with TRBJ1-2; 7 bases line up with TRBD1. This CDR3 has 13 residues. Trimming at V came to 0 bases and at J to 6 bases, leaving 1 base not matched to a gene. Germline lookup yields CDR1 LNHNV and CDR2 YYDKDF (reference sequence). The CDR3 sequence is CATSREGGDGYTF. CDR3 nucleotide sequence: TGTGCCACCAGCAGAGAAGGGGGCGATGGCTACACCTTC.

This sequence joins TRBV28 and TRBJ1-2; a possible D gene is TRBD1 (5 bases). Germline-derived CDR1 and CDR2 are MDHEN and SYDVKM. The CDR3 has 11 amino acids. Trimming cost V 8 bases and J 7 bases, with 11 bases left between them. The CDR3 spells CASRKGLGYTF. Here the CDR3 DNA reads TGTGCCAGCCGAAAGGGGCTTGGCTACACCTTC.

The chain links TRBV9 to TRBJ2-3; D is perhaps TRBD1 or TRBD2 (5 bases each). This CDR3 comprises 15 residues. Germline loops: CDR1 SGDLS, CDR2 YYNGEE. Trimming removed 2 bases from V and 2 bases from J, with 12 bases in between. CDR3 DNA: TGTGCCAGCAGCGTCACCGGGACGTTCACAGATACGCAGTATTTT. Translated, it gives CASSVTGTFTDTQYF.

This clonotype was recorded at least ten times. The J gene is TRBJ2-7, the V gene TRBV20-1; 7 bases line up with TRBD1. The CDR3 contains 13 residues. Germline V gene data show CDR1 as DFQATT and CDR2 as SNEGSKA (reference sequence). J was trimmed by 7 bases and V by 2 bases; bases with no gene match: 8. This CDR3 reads CSARQTGTGEQYF. CDR3 bases: TGCAGTGCTAGACAGACAGGGACGGGTGAGCAGTACTTC.

The V and J genes are TRBV18 and TRBJ1-2; the D is unclear. Germline-derived CDR1 and CDR2 are KGHSH and LQKENI. Trimming cost V 6 bases and J 4 bases, with 21 bases left between them. The CDR3 runs 16 residues. CDR3 in amino acids: CASSTLNGRPPYGYTF. Here the CDR3 DNA reads TGTGCCAGCTCTACTCTAAATGGGAGACCCCCCTATGGCTACACCTTC.

The chain employs TRBV20-1 and TRBJ1-3, with D hard to call. The CDR3 has 17 residues. Trimming left V 2 bases short and J 0 bases short, with 17 bases between. The germline gives CDR1 DFQATT, CDR2 SNEGSKA (reference sequence). CDR3 DNA: TGCAGTGCTAGAATGACACAGTTCCTGCCCTCTGGAAACACCATATATTTT. This sequence encodes CSARMTQFLPSGNTIYF.

CDR3 sequence (DNA): TGTGCCAGCCTATCGGGCTCCTACGAGCAGTACTTC. It is translated as CASLSGSYEQYF. The V and J genes are TRBV25-1 and TRBJ2-7; D remains unclear. CDR1 and CDR2 (germline): MGHDK, SYGVNS. The CDR3 sequence is 12 residues long. The V end lost 8 bases, the J end lost 0 bases, and 8 bases lay between the germline ends.

This clonotype was detected a few times. This CDR3 reads CASSYSYSSNQPQHF. Here the CDR3 DNA reads TGTGCCAGCAGTTACTCGTATTCCAGCAATCAGCCCCAGCATTTT. The chain joins TRBV6-6 to TRBJ1-5; D unclear. The CDR3 loop spans 15 amino acids. Trimming left V 0 bases short and J 1 base short, with 7 bases between. Per the germline V gene, CDR1 is MNHNY and CDR2 is SVGAGI (reference sequence).

In its sample, this clonotype was seen many times. DNA of the CDR3: TGTGCCAGCAGTCTCAAGAACACTGAAGCTTTCTTT. Protein product: CASSLKNTEAFF. The chain uses TRBV7-9 and TRBJ1-1; D not certain. CDR1 SEHNR and CDR2 FQNEAQ come from the germline V gene (reference sequence). V dropped 6 bases and J dropped 1 base, with 6 bases sitting between them. The CDR3 is 12 residues long. Based on the CDR3 plus reference TRBV7-9 and TRBJ1-1, the full variable domain is DTGVSQNPRHKITKRGQNVTFRCDPISEHNRLYWYRQTLGQGPEFLTYFQNEAQLEKSRLLSDRFSAERPKGSFSTLEIQRTEQGDSAMYLCASSLKNTEAFFGQGTRLTVV.

The sample holds many counts of this clonotype. The rearrangement links TRBV20-1 to TRBJ2-5; D remains unclear. Germline V gives CDR1 DFQATT, CDR2 SNEGSKA (reference sequence). V dropped 2 bases and J dropped 2 bases, with 3 bases sitting between them. The CDR3 is made up of 11 amino acids. The CDR3 DNA is TGCAGTGCTAGACGGCAAGAGACCCAGTACTTC. It codes for CSARRQETQYF.

This clonotype was observed many times. The gene calls are TRBV18 and TRBJ2-3; TRBD1 is a possible D gene (6 bases). The CDR3 spans 16 residues. Trimming removed 0 bases at V and 3 bases at J, with 13 bases between. Germline-derived CDR1 and CDR2 are KGHSH and LQKENI. The CDR3 reads CASSPPPGARTDTQYF. The CDR3 nucleotides read TGTGCCAGCTCACCACCGCCAGGGGCTCGGACAGATACGCAGTATTTT.

This clonotype was observed a handful of times. The rearrangement uses TRBV5-1 and TRBJ2-1; 8 nucleotides line up with TRBD2. This CDR3 comprises 13 residues. V was pared by 0 bases and J by 10 bases, with 3 bases of the junction left unmatched. Germline V CDR1 and CDR2: SGHRS, YFSETQ. The CDR3 sequence is CASSLEIAGEQFF. The CDR3 nucleotides read TGCGCCAGCAGCTTGGAGATAGCGGGAGAGCAGTTCTTC.

The gene calls are TRBV20-1 and TRBJ2-7, with TRBD1 as a possible D gene (5 bases). Germline V gene data show CDR1 as DFQATT and CDR2 as SNEGSKA (reference sequence). V was pared by 3 bases and J by 6 bases, with 15 bases between. This CDR3 comprises 13 residues. The CDR3 coding sequence is TGCAGTGCTAGTAAACAGGCCGACTCCGAGCAGTACTTC. This gives the protein CSASKQADSEQYF.

This clonotype was counted many times. The chain combines TRBV12-3 or TRBV12-4 with TRBJ2-7; no definite D call. The ends were cut back, 3 bases at V and 7 bases at J, with 13 bases in the middle. The CDR3 totals 13 residues. CDR3 residues: CASSFGLRGEQYF. CDR3 bases: TGTGCCAGCAGTTTCGGGCTACGTGGAGAGCAGTACTTC.

The chain uses TRBV10-2 and TRBJ2-7; 7 nucleotides agree with TRBD1. Per germline, CDR1 WSHSY and CDR2 SAAADI. The J segment lost 4 bases and the V segment lost 6 bases, leaving 9 bases of the junction unmatched. This CDR3 comprises 14 residues. The CDR3 sequence is CASRDSGTAYEQYF. CDR3 nucleotides: TGCGCCAGCAGAGATTCCGGGACAGCTTACGAGCAGTACTTC.

The gene calls are TRBV5-6 and TRBJ2-1; no clear D gene. V was pared by 4 bases and J by 12 bases, with 14 bases between. The germline CDR1 and CDR2 sequences are SGHDT and YYEEEE. The CDR3 spans 12 residues. CDR3 sequence (DNA): TGTGCCAGCAGCCGGACGAGCACTTGGCAGTTCTTC. It encodes CASSRTSTWQFF. Full variable domain (missing parts from reference TRBV5-6 and TRBJ2-1): DAGVTQSPTHLIKTRGQQVTLRCSPKSGHDTVSWYQQALGQGPQFIFQYYEEEERQRGNFPDRFSGHQFPNYSSELNVNALLLGDSALYLCASSRTSTWQFFGPGTRLTVL.

Comments on this clonotype: A much larger clone lies one base from this, so it may be a read error. This CDR3 is missing its conserved last phenylalanine or tryptophan, likely due to a read error. The V and J genes are TRBV2 and TRBJ1-3, with D unresolved. V was pared by 4 bases and J by 0 bases, with 10 bases between. Per the germline V gene, CDR1 is SNHLY and CDR2 is FYNNEI. This CDR3 is built from 15 residues. This CDR3 is CASSGYFGSGNTIYS. The CDR3 DNA is TGTGCCAGCAGTGGGTACTTCGGCTCTGGAAACACCATATATTCT.

Concerning this clonotype itself: A clone one base away is much larger, so this may be a read error. The V gene is TRBV28, the J gene TRBJ2-1; 8 bases fit TRBD2. The J call may be faulty, since TRBJ2-7 better matches the DNA end. Germline CDR1 and CDR2: MDHEN and SYDVKM. CDR3 length equals 20 residues. CDR3 DNA: TGTGCCAGCAGTTTACGTGGGGCTCTTGTAGGGACTAGGGACTACAATGAGCAGTACTTC. Protein product: CASSLRGALVGTRDYNEQYF.